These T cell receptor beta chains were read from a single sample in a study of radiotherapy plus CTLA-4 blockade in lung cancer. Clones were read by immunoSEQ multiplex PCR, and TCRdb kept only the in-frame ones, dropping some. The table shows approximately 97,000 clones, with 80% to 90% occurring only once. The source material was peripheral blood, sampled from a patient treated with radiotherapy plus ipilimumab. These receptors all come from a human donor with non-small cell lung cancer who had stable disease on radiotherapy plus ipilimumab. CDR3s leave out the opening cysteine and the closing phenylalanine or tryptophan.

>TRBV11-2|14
ASSSRTGGGNSPLH
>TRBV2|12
ASRQGIINQPQH
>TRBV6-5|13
ASSYSRLAYNEQF
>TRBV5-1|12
ASSRTTLNYGYT
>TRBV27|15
ASSVPQRGGHVDTQY
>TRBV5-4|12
ASSSPGQGAEQY
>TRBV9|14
ASSVEGRATNEKLF
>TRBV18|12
ASSPSGRRETQY
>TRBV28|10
ASSTGVYGYT
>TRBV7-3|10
ASSLDNYGYT
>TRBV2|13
ASSLTSGRAYEQY